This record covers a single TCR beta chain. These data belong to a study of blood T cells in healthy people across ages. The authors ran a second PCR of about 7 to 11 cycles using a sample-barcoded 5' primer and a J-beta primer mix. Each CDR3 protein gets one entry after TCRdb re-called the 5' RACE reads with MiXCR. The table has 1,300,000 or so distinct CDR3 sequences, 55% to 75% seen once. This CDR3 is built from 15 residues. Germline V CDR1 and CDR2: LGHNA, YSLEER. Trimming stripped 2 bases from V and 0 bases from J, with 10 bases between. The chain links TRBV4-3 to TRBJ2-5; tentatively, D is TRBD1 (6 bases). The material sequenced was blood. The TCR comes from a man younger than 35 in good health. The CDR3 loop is CASSQTQGYQETQYF. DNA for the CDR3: TGCGCCAGCAGCCAAACACAGGGATACCAAGAGACCCAGTACTTC.